These 31 T cell receptor beta chains share one sample of origin, sequenced in a study of cytomegalovirus exposure and HLA in healthy donors. The method was immunoSEQ multiplex PCR; TCRdb's version includes in-frame clones alone and lacks a portion of them. The table lists 100,000 to 150,000 clones, about 91% of them singletons. The sample was PBMCs. All receptors come from a man younger than 35 in good health and CMV-seronegative.

The chain carries TRBV19 and TRBJ2-7, with 9 bases lining up with TRBD1. CDR3 size: 16 residues. J gave up 3 bases and V 0 bases, and 6 bases lay outside the gene matches. Germline CDR1 reads LNHDA; CDR2 reads SQIVND (reference sequence). The CDR3 loop is CASSIEGQGEGYEQYF. CDR3 DNA: TGTGCCAGTAGTATAGAGGGACAGGGTGAGGGCTACGAGCAGTACTTC.

This rearrangement joins TRBV5-1 to TRBJ1-5; 7 bases are a match to TRBD1. Germline lookup yields CDR1 SGHRS and CDR2 YFSETQ. This CDR3 has 16 residues. Trimming cost V 4 bases and J 2 bases; bases outside gene matches: 9. CDR3 sequence reads: CASSPEGQRGNQPQHF. The CDR3 region has the DNA TGCGCCAGCAGCCCGGAGGGACAGCGGGGCAATCAGCCCCAGCATTTT.

The chain couples TRBV4-3 to TRBJ2-2; 7 bases agree with TRBD1. Germline CDR1 LGHNA, CDR2 YSLEER. The CDR3 runs to 15 residues. The trim removed 0 bases at V and 7 bases at J, leaving 5 bases unmatched. The CDR3: CASSQDRGRGGELFF. DNA for the CDR3: TGCGCCAGCAGCCAAGATAGGGGGCGCGGCGGGGAGCTGTTTTTT.

The rearrangement joins TRBV7-8 to TRBJ1-3; D is perhaps TRBD1 (5 bases). Looked up from germline, CDR1 is SGHVS and CDR2 is FQNEAQ. This CDR3 comprises 14 residues. Trimming removed 8 bases from V and 0 bases from J, with 11 bases in between. This CDR3 reads CASATGRSGNTIYF. CDR3 bases: TGTGCCAGCGCCACAGGCCGCTCTGGAAACACCATATATTTT.

This clone was seen only once. The chain joins TRBV6-5 to TRBJ2-7; the match to TRBD1 covers 8 bases. The CDR3 runs 15 residues. With V trimmed by 5 bases and J by 0 bases, 6 bases remained unmatched. The germline CDR1 and CDR2 sequences are MNHEY and SVGAGI. The CDR3 DNA sequence: TGTGCCAGCAGTAGAACCGGGACAGGCTCCTACGAGCAGTACTTC. Its protein product is CASSRTGTGSYEQYF.

The chain joins TRBV5-1 to TRBJ1-2; TRBD1 agrees at 8 bases. The CDR3 extends over 14 amino acids. Germline-derived CDR1 and CDR2 are SGHRS and YFSETQ. V lost 0 bases, J lost 7 bases, and 5 bases stayed unmatched. CDR3 sequence (DNA): TGCGCCAGCAGCTTGGGACAGGGGAGGCTTGGCTACACCTTC. Translating it yields CASSLGQGRLGYTF.

This chain connects TRBV5-1 to TRBJ1-1; TRBD1 matches 7 bases. This CDR3 contains 15 residues. Losses at the gene ends were 4 bases for V and 5 bases for J; bases not matched to a gene: 11. CDR1 SGHRS and CDR2 YFSETQ come from the germline V gene. The CDR3 protein is CASSVAQGLGTEAFF. DNA of the CDR3: TGCGCCAGCAGCGTGGCACAGGGGTTGGGGACTGAAGCTTTCTTT.

In its sample, this clone was seen once. This sequence joins TRBV27 and TRBJ2-1, with D possibly being TRBD1 (6 bases). Germline V gene data show CDR1 as MNHEY and CDR2 as SMNVEV (reference sequence). This CDR3 contains 14 residues. Trimming shortened V by 8 bases and J by 7 bases, and 18 bases separated the two germline ends. For the CDR3, the DNA is TGTGCCAGCGCATTTTCAGGGGTTGGGAATGAGCAGTTCTTC. Encoded protein: CASAFSGVGNEQFF.

This chain joins TRBV2 and TRBJ2-3; TRBD2 aligns across 10 bases. V trimming: 4 bases; J trimming: 6 bases; junction bases outside the gene matches: 7. Germline loops: CDR1 SNHLY, CDR2 FYNNEI. The CDR3 totals 15 residues. The CDR3 DNA reads TGTGCCAGCAGTGGTCGTAGCGGGAGGCCGGATACGCAGTATTTT. This gives the protein CASSGRSGRPDTQYF.

V gene TRBV7-8 combines with J gene TRBJ2-7, with a tentative D call TRBD2 (7 bases). V was pared by 3 bases and J by 3 bases, with 12 bases between. CDR1 and CDR2 (germline): SGHVS, FQNEAQ. The CDR3 loop spans 14 amino acids. The CDR3 spells CASSLGGASYEQYF. DNA for the CDR3: TGTGCCAGCAGCTTGGGGGGGGCTAGCTACGAGCAGTACTTC.

This rearrangement joins TRBV15 to TRBJ1-4, with no clear D. CDR1 and CDR2 from the germline V gene are LNHNV and YYDKDF (reference sequence). This CDR3 contains 15 residues. Trimming removed 3 bases at V and 5 bases at J, with 13 bases between. Written as DNA, the CDR3 is TGTGCCACCAGCAGCTACCGGCAGACAAATGAAAAACTGTTTTTT. Amino acid sequence: CATSSYRQTNEKLFF.

This clone was picked up one time. The chain employs TRBV28 and TRBJ1-1, with TRBD1 matching over 10 bases. The CDR3 loop spans 18 amino acids. Germline V CDR1 and CDR2: MDHEN, SYDVKM. V dropped 2 bases and J dropped 2; count of bases not matched to a gene: 11. CDR3 coding DNA: TGTGCCAGCAGTTTAACTTGGGACAGGGGTCCGAGAAACACTGAAGCTTTCTTT. Translated, it gives CASSLTWDRGPRNTEAFF.

The chain has TRBV5-4 and TRBJ2-3; 9 bases map to TRBD1. With 4 bases clipped from V and 6 bases from J, the junction kept 9 bases outside the gene matches. The CDR3 spans 15 residues. Germline CDR1 SGHNT, CDR2 YYREEE (reference sequence). CDR3 sequence: CASSPGQGSLDTQYF. The CDR3 region has the DNA TGTGCCAGCAGCCCCGGACAGGGGAGTCTGGATACGCAGTATTTT. The entire variable domain, with the rest obtained from reference TRBV5-4 and TRBJ2-3, is as follows: ETGVTQSPTHLIKTRGQQVTLRCSSQSGHNTVSWYQQALGQGPQFIFQYYREEENGRGNFPPRFSGLQFPNYSSELNVNALELDDSALYLCASSPGQGSLDTQYFGPGTRLTVL.

The V gene is TRBV7-9, the J gene TRBJ1-1; TRBD1 is a possible D gene (6 bases). Trimming removed 4 bases from V and 5 bases from J, with 17 bases in between. The CDR3 length is 15 residues. Germline V gene data show CDR1 as SEHNR and CDR2 as FQNEAQ (reference sequence). The CDR3 coding sequence is TGTGCCAGCAGCTCGGAGAACAGGGTTGGGACTGAAGCTTTCTTT. It yields the protein CASSSENRVGTEAFF.

The gene calls are TRBV5-8 and TRBJ1-5; 8 bases are a match to TRBD1. The ends lost 2 bases at V and 3 bases at J; junction bases unmatched: 4. Germline assignment: CDR1 SGHTS and CDR2 YDEGEE. The CDR3 sequence is 15 residues long. The CDR3 region is CASSFGQGPNQPQHF. For the CDR3, the DNA is TGTGCCAGCAGCTTTGGACAGGGTCCCAATCAGCCCCAGCATTTT.

The chain carries TRBV12-5 and TRBJ1-2; no definite D call. Per germline, CDR1 LGHNT and CDR2 FRNRAP. The CDR3 is 16 residues long. V shed 5 bases and J shed 3 bases, with 19 bases lying between them. In nucleotides, the CDR3 is TGTGCTAGTGGTCCTCCCTCCGAACTGCTCCACTATGGCTACACCTTC. Protein sequence: CASGPPSELLHYGYTF.

Worth noting for this clone: At one end, the junction sequence differs from germline, possibly due to a read error. The chain combines TRBV30 with TRBJ2-7; tentative D call: TRBD2 (6 bases). The CDR3 runs to 12 residues. Looked up from germline, CDR1 is GTSNPN and CDR2 is SVGIG (reference sequence). The CDR3 coding sequence is TGTGCCTGGAGTGTACAATGGGGGGTCTGGCACTTC. Translating it yields CAWSVQWGVWHF.

This sequence joins TRBV19 and TRBJ1-1, with 7 bases aligning to TRBD1. Germline lookup yields CDR1 LNHDA and CDR2 SQIVND (reference sequence). J was trimmed by 2 bases and V by 4 bases; bases with no gene match: 13. The CDR3 runs to 17 residues. The CDR3 here is CASSTRTGRELNTEAFF. The CDR3, as DNA: TGTGCCAGTAGTACACGGACAGGCCGAGAACTAAACACTGAAGCTTTCTTT.

V usage is TRBV18 and J usage is TRBJ2-5, with D perhaps matching TRBD2 (6 bases). Trimming pared 3 bases from V and 2 bases from J, leaving 13 bases between. The V gene's germline CDR1 is KGHSH and CDR2 LQKENI. The CDR3 sequence is 15 residues long. The CDR3 sequence is CASSPPRGGQETQYF. CDR3 sequence (DNA): TGTGCCAGCTCACCTCCTAGGGGAGGACAAGAGACCCAGTACTTC. Combining the CDR3 with reference TRBV18 and TRBJ2-5 gives the whole variable domain NAGVMQNPRHLVRRRGQEARLRCSPMKGHSHVYWYRQLPEEGLKFMVYLQKENIIDESGMPKERFSAEFPKEGPSILRIQQVVRGDSAAYFCASSPPRGGQETQYFGPGTRLLVL.

This chain links TRBV19 with TRBJ2-3; possible D gene TRBD2, 5 bases. The CDR3 has 13 amino acids. V was clipped by 6 bases and J by 2 bases, with 9 bases between them. From germline, CDR1 is LNHDA and CDR2 SQIVND (reference sequence). The CDR3 DNA reads TGTGCCAGTAGCCAGGACTTCACAGATACGCAGTATTTT. It yields the protein CASSQDFTDTQYF.

This chain connects TRBV6-6 to TRBJ2-1; TRBD2 aligns across 10 bases. The germline CDR1 and CDR2 sequences are MNHNY and SVGAGI (reference sequence). This CDR3 is built from 15 residues. J was trimmed by 7 bases and V by 2 bases; bases with no gene match: 5. This CDR3 is CASSYIERGGNEQFF. In nucleotides, the CDR3 is TGTGCCAGCAGTTACATTGAGCGGGGGGGGAATGAGCAGTTCTTC.

The CDR3 is CASSSTGGQEETQYF. CDR3 nucleotides: TGCGCCAGCAGCTCCACGGGAGGGCAGGAAGAGACCCAGTACTTC. The genes are TRBV5-1 and TRBJ2-5; 8 bases match TRBD2. The V gene end was trimmed by 3 bases and the J gene end by 3 bases; junction bases not matched to a gene: 7. The CDR3 has 15 residues. CDR1 is SGHRS and CDR2 is YFSETQ in the germline V gene.

CDR3 nucleotides: TGTGCCAGCAGTTACTCGACAGGGGGCGATGAGCAGTTCTTC. This sequence encodes CASSYSTGGDEQFF. The V and J genes are TRBV6-5 and TRBJ2-1, with 10 nucleotides matching TRBD1. The V gene end was trimmed by 0 bases and the J gene end by 8 bases; junction bases not matched to a gene: 1. The CDR3 runs to 14 residues. Looked up from germline, CDR1 is MNHEY and CDR2 is SVGAGI.

The CDR3 coding sequence is TGTGCCAGCAGCTTAGACGGAGACATTCAGTACTTC. Its protein is CASSLDGDIQYF. The rearrangement joins TRBV11-3 to TRBJ2-4; D is uncertain. The V end was cut by 0 bases, the J end by 8 bases, with 5 bases between. From germline, CDR1 is SGHNT and CDR2 YENEEA. This CDR3 is 12 amino acids long.

This clone was seen once. The CDR3 loop is CASSFPSGGAFGTQYF. The CDR3 coding sequence is TGTGCCAGCAGCTTTCCTAGCGGGGGGGCCTTCGGTACGCAGTATTTT. V usage is TRBV7-6 and J usage is TRBJ2-3; 12 bases align to TRBD2. Germline assignment: CDR1 SGHVS and CDR2 FNYEAQ. V was clipped by 3 bases and J by 8 bases; unmatched bases: 9. This CDR3 is built from 16 residues. The whole variable domain, remainder taken from reference TRBV7-6 and TRBJ2-3, is GAGVSQSPRYKVTKRGQDVALRCDPISGHVSLYWYRQALGQGPEFLTYFNYEAQQDKSGLPNDRFSAERPEGSISTLTIQRTEQRDSAMYRCASSFPSGGAFGTQYFGPGTRLTVL.

This clone was seen more than once but under ten times. This chain uses TRBV7-8 with TRBJ1-4, with a weak D call TRBD1 (5 bases). Trimming shortened V by 4 bases and J by 4 bases, and 7 bases separated the two germline ends. The CDR3 sequence is 13 residues long. Germline CDR1 and CDR2: SGHVS and FQNEAQ. The CDR3 loop is CASSSGGNEKLFF. The CDR3 nucleotides read TGTGCCAGCAGCTCGGGGGGTAATGAAAAACTGTTTTTT.

This chain connects TRBV12-1 to TRBJ2-7; the table's D call of TRBD2 was not tested on the DNA. TRBV12-1 is described as a pseudogene. CDR3 length: 18 residues. The CDR3 sequence is CASSFALTGLSFVYEQYF. The CDR3 bases are TGTGCCAGCAGCTTTGCCTTAACGGGACTCTCTTTTGTCTACGAGCAGTACTTC.

The chain couples TRBV28 to TRBJ1-4; tentative D call: TRBD1 (6 bases). Germline assignment: CDR1 MDHEN and CDR2 SYDVKM. The V end lost 6 bases, the J end lost 3 bases, and 8 bases lay between the germline ends. The CDR3 has 13 amino acids. CDR3 sequence (DNA): TGTGCCAGCAGAAGACAGGCTAATGAAAAACTGTTTTTT. Translated: CASRRQANEKLFF.

In nucleotides, the CDR3 is TGTGCCAGCATGAGGGATCAAGAGACCCAGTACTTC. This sequence encodes CASMRDQETQYF. This chain joins TRBV2 and TRBJ2-5; TRBD2 might be the D (5 bases). The germline V and J ends were trimmed by 7 bases and 2 bases, with 8 bases remaining between them. CDR3 length: 12 residues. Germline CDR1 reads SNHLY; CDR2 reads FYNNEI.

The V gene is TRBV5-1, the J gene TRBJ2-5; 7 bases are a match to TRBD1. The CDR3 length is 15 residues. The J segment lost 7 bases and the V segment lost 2 bases, leaving 11 bases of the junction unmatched. The V gene's germline CDR1 is SGHRS and CDR2 YFSETQ. This chain's CDR3 is CASSLGTALRGTQYF. As DNA, the CDR3 is TGCGCCAGCAGCTTAGGGACAGCTCTCCGAGGGACCCAGTACTTC. The whole variable domain, filled in from reference TRBV5-1 and TRBJ2-5, reads KAGVTQTPRYLIKTRGQQVTLSCSPISGHRSVSWYQQTPGQGLQFLFEYFSETQRNKGNFPGRFSGRQFSNSRSEMNVSTLELGDSALYLCASSLGTALRGTQYFGPGTRLLVL.

This chain links TRBV15 with TRBJ2-6, with TRBD1 as a possible D gene (6 bases). Trimming took 3 bases from V and 1 from J, leaving 16 bases between them. The germline gives CDR1 LNHNV, CDR2 YYDKDF (reference sequence). This CDR3 has 18 residues. The CDR3 DNA reads as TGTGCCACCAGCAGGGTGGACAGTGGGTCTTCTGGGGCCAACGTCCTGACTTTC. Residues: CATSRVDSGSSGANVLTF.